This passage covers 19 T cell receptor beta chains from one sample sequenced in a study of T cells in Graves' hyperthyroidism and ophthalmopathy. Amplification yielded TCR beta CDR3 regions, with RNA transcripts as the source. The primer set for the first-round RT-PCR of the TCR CDR3 was HTBI. TCRdb ran MiXCR on the multiplex PCR reads and lists one entry per CDR3 protein. There are about 410,000 distinct CDR3 sequences in the sample; roughly 14% occur only once, and roughly 13% lies in the top ten. The sequenced sample was blood. These receptors came from a man between 18 and 35 years old with Graves' ophthalmopathy.

This clonotype has a handful of counts. This chain joins TRBV6-4 and TRBJ2-1, with D possibly matching TRBD1 (6 bases). This CDR3 contains 15 residues. The V end was cut by 6 bases, the J end by 0 bases, with 12 bases between. Germline V gene lookup returns CDR1 MRHNA and CDR2 SNTAGT. This CDR3 is CASSPRGNSYNEQFF. The CDR3 DNA follows: TGTGCCAGCAGCCCCAGGGGAAACTCCTACAATGAGCAGTTCTTC.

This clonotype was observed many times. The rearrangement joins TRBV20-1 to TRBJ1-5; D call uncertain. V lost 0 bases and J lost 3, with 12 bases in between. The CDR3 is 15 amino acids. Looked up from germline, CDR1 is DFQATT and CDR2 is SNEGSKA (reference sequence). The CDR3 DNA reads TGCAGTGCTAGAGAGGGTGGGGTTTACAATCAGCCCCAGCATTTT. This gives the protein CSAREGGVYNQPQHF.

This clonotype was recorded many times. This rearrangement joins TRBV4-1 to TRBJ2-5; maybe TRBD2 (6 bases). CDR1 is MGHRA, CDR2 YSYEKL, per germline. Between the trimmed V and J ends, which lost 4 bases and 5 bases, there was a span of 14 bases. The CDR3 is made up of 14 amino acids. The CDR3 bases are TGCGCCAGCAGCCCCGGAGGGTTGTGGGAGACCCAGTACTTC. This codes for CASSPGGLWETQYF.

This clonotype came up a few times. J is TRBJ2-2 and V is TRBV3-1; TRBD2 agrees at 10 bases. Per germline, CDR1 LGHDT and CDR2 YNNKEL (reference sequence). The CDR3 runs to 19 residues. J gave up 4 bases and V 0 bases, and 11 bases lay outside the gene matches. The CDR3: CASSQDFVSSGSLTGELFF. The CDR3 bases are TGTGCCAGCAGCCAAGATTTCGTGTCTAGCGGGAGTCTCACCGGGGAGCTGTTTTTT.

This clonotype has at least ten counts. The chain uses TRBV13 and TRBJ1-1; 9 bases match TRBD1. Per germline, CDR1 PRHDT and CDR2 FYEKMQ (reference sequence). The CDR3 consists of 15 residues. After removal of 5 bases from V and 1 base from J, the junction contained 5 bases not matched to a gene. The CDR3 DNA is TGTGCCAGCAGCCTTACGGGACAGGGGAACACTGAAGCTTTCTTT. Residues: CASSLTGQGNTEAFF.

V usage is TRBV4-1 and J usage is TRBJ1-2, with unresolved D. The ends were cut back, 1 base at V and 4 bases at J, with 16 bases in the middle. Germline V gene data show CDR1 as MGHRA and CDR2 as YSYEKL. The CDR3 totals 16 residues. Here the CDR3 DNA reads TGCGCCAGCAGCCAAGTTATGACCGTAGCTAGCTATGGCTACACCTTC. Translated: CASSQVMTVASYGYTF.

The chain joins TRBV12-3 or TRBV12-4 to TRBJ1-5; TRBD1 aligns across 7 bases. The junction had 8 bases not matched to a gene; V was cut back by 5 bases and J by 4 bases. CDR3 length: 15 residues. This CDR3 is CASSLWAGGNQPQHF. The CDR3 DNA is TGTGCCAGCAGTCTTTGGGCAGGGGGAAATCAGCCCCAGCATTTT.

The J gene is TRBJ1-5, the V gene TRBV29-1, with TRBD1 matching 7 bases. After removal of 5 bases from V and 0 bases from J, the junction contained 10 bases not matched to a gene. CDR3 size: 16 residues. CDR1 and CDR2 (germline): SQVTM, ANQGSEA. The CDR3 loop reads CSVSGGDSHSNQPQHF. The DNA for the CDR3 is TGCAGCGTTTCAGGGGGTGACTCTCATAGCAATCAGCCCCAGCATTTT.

The chain joins TRBV3-1 to TRBJ1-4, with D maybe TRBD1 (6 bases). Germline CDR1 is LGHDT and CDR2 is YNNKEL (reference sequence). The CDR3 has 15 amino acids. V lost 0 bases and J 7 bases, leaving 12 bases between the germline ends. CDR3 region: CASSQDQGTVEKLFF. CDR3 DNA sequence: TGTGCCAGCAGCCAAGATCAGGGGACTGTTGAAAAACTGTTTTTT.

On this clonotype itself: As the CDR3 is not closed by the conserved phenylalanine or tryptophan, this likely results from a read error. V gene TRBV7-9 combines with J gene TRBJ1-5; no clear D. Germline lookup yields CDR1 SEHNR and CDR2 FQNEAQ (reference sequence). Deletions cut 4 bases from V and 3 bases from J, with 4 bases between. This CDR3 has 12 residues. CDR3 amino acids: CASSSDNQPQHY. Here the CDR3 DNA reads TGTGCCAGCAGCTCAGACAATCAGCCCCAGCATTAT.

In DNA form, the CDR3 reads TGTGCCAGCAGCTTAGGGTGGGCAGATTACAATGAGCAGTTCTTC. It encodes CASSLGWADYNEQFF. This rearrangement joins TRBV7-6 to TRBJ2-1; D call uncertain. CDR1 is SGHVS, CDR2 FNYEAQ, per germline. Trimming shortened V by 1 base and J by 4 bases, and 11 bases separated the two germline ends. The CDR3 is 15 amino acids.

This clonotype was picked up many times. The chain couples TRBV5-8 to TRBJ2-3; 7 bases are a match to TRBD2. With V trimmed by 6 bases and J by 3 bases, 13 bases remained unmatched. CDR1 is SGHTS and CDR2 is YDEGEE in the germline V gene. The CDR3 runs 16 residues. The CDR3 DNA reads as TGTGCCAGCACACCCCCGGAGCGGGATCAAACAGATACGCAGTATTTT. This encodes CASTPPERDQTDTQYF.

This clonotype was counted at least ten times. The rearrangement links TRBV7-2 to TRBJ2-5; D tentatively fits TRBD1 or TRBD2 (6 bases each). Trimming took off 5 bases at V and 4 bases at J, with 11 bases between the two ends. This CDR3 contains 13 residues. Germline V gene lookup returns CDR1 SGHTA and CDR2 FQGNSA. Written as DNA, the CDR3 is TGTGCCAGCAGCCCGGGGGCTGGAGAGACCCAGTACTTC. It specifies CASSPGAGETQYF.

In the case of this clonotype: This could be a read error, since a much larger clone is one nucleotide away. The V and J genes are TRBV6-1 and TRBJ1-4; D unclear. Trimming left V 5 bases short and J 4 bases short, with 11 bases between. The CDR3 has 14 residues. The germline V gene has CDR1 MNHNS and CDR2 SASEGT. The CDR3 region is CASSPGIYNEKLFF. The CDR3 DNA reads as TGTGCCAGCAGTCCCGGGATCTATAATGAAAAACTGTTTTTT.

The chain employs TRBV18 and TRBJ2-5; 8 nucleotides match TRBD2. This CDR3 spans 15 amino acids. V trimming: 5 bases; J trimming: 1 base; junction bases outside the gene matches: 6. Per germline, CDR1 KGHSH and CDR2 LQKENI. The CDR3 DNA reads as TGTGCCAGCTCAGTTCGGGAGGGCCCCCAAGAGACCCAGTACTTC. It specifies CASSVREGPQETQYF.

The chain is built from TRBV6-1 and TRBJ1-5, with D tentatively TRBD1 (5 bases). In germline, CDR1 is MNHNS, CDR2 SASEGT. CDR3 length: 13 residues. The V end lost 6 bases, the J end lost 5 bases, and 11 bases lay between the germline ends. The CDR3 spells CASRPGEYQPQHF. The CDR3 nucleotides read TGTGCCAGCAGACCGGGGGAATATCAGCCCCAGCATTTT.

This clonotype was seen ten or more times. The V gene is TRBV20-1, the J gene TRBJ2-2; 7 bases agree with TRBD2. This CDR3 region has 14 residues. Germline loops: CDR1 DFQATT, CDR2 SNEGSKA (reference sequence). J was trimmed by 3 bases and V by 6 bases; bases with no gene match: 7. The CDR3 nucleotides are TGCAGTGCATTAGGCGGGAGTCACACCGGGGAGCTGTTTTTT. Protein product: CSALGGSHTGELFF.

There are many counts of this clonotype. The chain recombines TRBV5-1 with TRBJ1-1, with TRBD1 matching over 11 bases. Germline CDR1 reads SGHRS; CDR2 reads YFSETQ. J was trimmed by 0 bases and V by 4 bases; bases with no gene match: 8. This CDR3 contains 17 residues. The CDR3 sequence is CASSIGQGAILNTEAFF. CDR3 bases: TGCGCCAGCAGCATCGGACAGGGGGCGATTCTGAACACTGAAGCTTTCTTT. Looking up the rest from reference TRBV5-1 and TRBJ1-1 gives the full variable domain: KAGVTQTPRYLIKTRGQQVTLSCSPISGHRSVSWYQQTPGQGLQFLFEYFSETQRNKGNFPGRFSGRQFSNSRSEMNVSTLELGDSALYLCASSIGQGAILNTEAFFGQGTRLTVV.

A few counts support this clonotype. This rearrangement joins TRBV20-1 to TRBJ2-5; TRBD2 matches 7 bases. Per the germline V gene, CDR1 is DFQATT and CDR2 is SNEGSKA (reference sequence). Germline trimming cut 0 bases from V and 9 bases from J; bases unmatched to any gene: 13. The CDR3 spans 15 residues. CDR3 sequence: CSARDLGLVVRSQYF. CDR3 DNA: TGCAGTGCTAGAGATCTAGGACTAGTCGTACGGTCCCAGTACTTC.